This section outlines one T cell receptor beta chain sequence together with its context. This CDR3 is built from 12 residues. Germline CDR1 and CDR2: SEHNR and FQNEAQ (reference sequence). V lost 5 bases and J lost 6; bases outside the gene matches: 4. TCRdb's copy holds only in-frame clones and misses some; the assay was immunoSEQ multiplex PCR. The table records about 100,000 clones, approximately 90% of them present only once. This entry belongs to a study of T cell responses to AZD1222 COVID-19 vaccine. Here the sequenced sample was peripheral blood, taken 28 days after the second AZD1222 dose. V is TRBV7-9 and J is TRBJ2-7; 7 nucleotides agree with TRBD1. The clonotype originates from an adult who received the AZD1222 COVID-19 vaccine. CDR3 in amino acids: CASSEGGGEQYF. CDR3 DNA sequence: TGTGCCAGCAGCGAAGGGGGCGGCGAGCAGTACTTC.